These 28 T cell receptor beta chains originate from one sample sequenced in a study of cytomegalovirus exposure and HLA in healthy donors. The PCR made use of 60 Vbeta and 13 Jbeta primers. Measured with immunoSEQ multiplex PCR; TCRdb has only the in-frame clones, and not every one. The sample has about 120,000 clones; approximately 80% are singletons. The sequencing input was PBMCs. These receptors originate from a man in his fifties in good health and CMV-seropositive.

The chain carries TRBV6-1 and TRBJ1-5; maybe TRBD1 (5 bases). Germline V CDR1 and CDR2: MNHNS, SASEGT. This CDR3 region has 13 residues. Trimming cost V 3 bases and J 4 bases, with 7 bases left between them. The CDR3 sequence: CASSEPGNQPQHF. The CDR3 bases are TGTGCCAGCAGTGAGCCAGGGAATCAGCCCCAGCATTTT.

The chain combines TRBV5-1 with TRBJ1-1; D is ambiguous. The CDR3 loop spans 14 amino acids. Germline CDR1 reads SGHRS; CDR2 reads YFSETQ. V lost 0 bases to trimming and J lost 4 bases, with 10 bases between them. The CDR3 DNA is TGCGCCAGCAGCTTGGGCCAGACGGGCACTGAAGCTTTCTTT. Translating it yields CASSLGQTGTEAFF.

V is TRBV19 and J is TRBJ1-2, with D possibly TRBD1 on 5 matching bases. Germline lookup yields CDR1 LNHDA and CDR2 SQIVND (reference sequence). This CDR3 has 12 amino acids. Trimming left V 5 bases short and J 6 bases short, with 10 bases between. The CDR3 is CASSFGGNGYTF. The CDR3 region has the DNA TGTGCCAGTAGTTTCGGGGGGAATGGCTACACCTTC.

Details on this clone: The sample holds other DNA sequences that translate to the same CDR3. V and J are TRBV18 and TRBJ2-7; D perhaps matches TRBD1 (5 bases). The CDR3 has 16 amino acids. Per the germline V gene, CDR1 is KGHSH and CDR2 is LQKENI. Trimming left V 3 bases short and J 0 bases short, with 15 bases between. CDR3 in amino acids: CASSPGWTSSSYEQYF. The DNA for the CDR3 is TGTGCCAGCTCACCGGGTTGGACATCAAGCTCCTACGAGCAGTACTTC.

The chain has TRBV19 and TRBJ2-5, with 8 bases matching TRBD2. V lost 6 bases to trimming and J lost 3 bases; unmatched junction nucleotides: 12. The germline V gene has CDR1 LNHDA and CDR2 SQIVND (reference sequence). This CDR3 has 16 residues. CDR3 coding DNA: TGTGCCAGTAGCCTCCTAGGGGTAGCGGGGAAAGAGACCCAGTACTTC. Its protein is CASSLLGVAGKETQYF. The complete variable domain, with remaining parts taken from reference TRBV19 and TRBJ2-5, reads DGGITQSPKYLFRKEGQNVTLSCEQNLNHDAMYWYRQDPGQGLRLIYYSQIVNDFQKGDIAEGYSVSREKKESFPLTVTSAQKNPTAFYLCASSLLGVAGKETQYFGPGTRLLVL.

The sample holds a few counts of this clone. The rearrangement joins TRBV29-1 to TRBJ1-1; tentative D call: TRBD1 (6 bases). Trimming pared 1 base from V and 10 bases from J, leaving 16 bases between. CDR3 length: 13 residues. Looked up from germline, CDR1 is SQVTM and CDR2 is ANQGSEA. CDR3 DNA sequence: TGCAGCGTTGAAGGGGCTGGGGGCGCGGGAGCTTTCTTT. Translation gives CSVEGAGGAGAFF.

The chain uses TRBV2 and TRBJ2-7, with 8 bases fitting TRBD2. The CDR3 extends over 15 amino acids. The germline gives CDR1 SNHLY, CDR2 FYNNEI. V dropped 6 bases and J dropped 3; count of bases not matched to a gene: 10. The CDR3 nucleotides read TGTGCCAGCAGACTAACTAGCGGAGACTTCTACGAGCAGTACTTC. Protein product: CASRLTSGDFYEQYF.

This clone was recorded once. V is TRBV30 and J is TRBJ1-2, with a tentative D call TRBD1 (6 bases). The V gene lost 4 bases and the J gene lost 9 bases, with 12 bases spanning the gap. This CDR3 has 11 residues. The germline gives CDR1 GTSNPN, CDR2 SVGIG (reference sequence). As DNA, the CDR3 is TGTGCCTGGACCCTCGGGGACAGCTACACCTTC. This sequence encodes CAWTLGDSYTF. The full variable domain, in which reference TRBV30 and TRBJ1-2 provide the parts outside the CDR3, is SQTIHQWPATLVQPVGSPLSLECTVEGTSNPNLYWYRQAAGRGLQLLFYSVGIGQISSEVPQNLSASRPQDRQFILSSKKLLLSDSGFYLCAWTLGDSYTFGSGTRLTVV.

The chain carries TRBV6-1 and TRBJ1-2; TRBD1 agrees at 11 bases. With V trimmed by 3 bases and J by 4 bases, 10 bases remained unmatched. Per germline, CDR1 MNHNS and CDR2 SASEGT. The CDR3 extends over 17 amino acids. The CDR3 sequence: CASSEPDRGRRSYGYTF. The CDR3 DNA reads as TGTGCCAGCAGTGAGCCGGACAGGGGGCGTCGGTCCTATGGCTACACCTTC.

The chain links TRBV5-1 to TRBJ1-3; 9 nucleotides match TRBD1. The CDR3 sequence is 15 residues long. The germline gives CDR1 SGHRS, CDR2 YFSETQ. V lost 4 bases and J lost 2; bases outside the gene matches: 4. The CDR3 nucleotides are TGCGCCAGCAGCGTGGGGACAGGGCCTGGAAACACCATATATTTT. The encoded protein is CASSVGTGPGNTIYF.

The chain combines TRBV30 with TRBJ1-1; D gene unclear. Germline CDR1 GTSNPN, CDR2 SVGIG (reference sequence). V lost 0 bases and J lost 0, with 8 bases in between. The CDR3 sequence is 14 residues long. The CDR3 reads CAWSVSMVNTEAFF. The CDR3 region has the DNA TGTGCCTGGAGTGTAAGCATGGTGAACACTGAAGCTTTCTTT.

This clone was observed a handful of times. CDR3 region: CASSPGQGSSNQPQHF. The CDR3 region has the DNA TGTGCCAGCAGCCCGGGACAGGGATCAAGCAATCAGCCCCAGCATTTT. The chain joins TRBV7-9 to TRBJ1-5; 9 positions match TRBD1. V gave up 5 bases and J gave up 1 base; unmatched junction bases: 6. The CDR3 has 16 residues. CDR1 and CDR2 (germline): SEHNR, FQNEAQ (reference sequence). The full variable domain, its missing parts supplied by reference TRBV7-9 and TRBJ1-5, is DTGVSQNPRHKITKRGQNVTFRCDPISEHNRLYWYRQTLGQGPEFLTYFQNEAQLEKSRLLSDRFSAERPKGSFSTLEIQRTEQGDSAMYLCASSPGQGSSNQPQHFGDGTRLSIL.

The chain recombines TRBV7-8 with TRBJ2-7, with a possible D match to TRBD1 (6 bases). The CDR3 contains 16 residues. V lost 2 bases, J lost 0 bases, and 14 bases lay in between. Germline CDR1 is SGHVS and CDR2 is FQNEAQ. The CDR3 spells CASSLKDSLFSYEQYF. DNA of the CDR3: TGTGCCAGCAGCTTAAAGGACAGCCTTTTCTCCTACGAGCAGTACTTC.

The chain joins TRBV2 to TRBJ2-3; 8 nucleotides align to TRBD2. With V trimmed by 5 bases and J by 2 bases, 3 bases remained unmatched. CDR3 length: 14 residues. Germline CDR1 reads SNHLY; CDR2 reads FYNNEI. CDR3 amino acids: CASSSGGFTDTQYF. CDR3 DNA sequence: TGTGCCAGCAGTAGCGGGGGATTCACAGATACGCAGTATTTT.

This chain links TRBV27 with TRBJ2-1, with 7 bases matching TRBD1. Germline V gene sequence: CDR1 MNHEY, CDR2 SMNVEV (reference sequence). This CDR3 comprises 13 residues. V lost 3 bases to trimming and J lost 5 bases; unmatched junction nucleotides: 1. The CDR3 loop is CASSFDRDNEQFF. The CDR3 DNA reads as TGTGCCAGCAGTTTCGACAGGGACAATGAGCAGTTCTTC.

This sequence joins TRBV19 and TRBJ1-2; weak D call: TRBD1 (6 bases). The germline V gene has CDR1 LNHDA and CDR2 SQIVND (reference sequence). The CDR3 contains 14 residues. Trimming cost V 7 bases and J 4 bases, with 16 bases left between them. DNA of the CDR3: TGTGCCAGTACCACCCACCGGGGGGCCTATGGCTACACCTTC. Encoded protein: CASTTHRGAYGYTF.

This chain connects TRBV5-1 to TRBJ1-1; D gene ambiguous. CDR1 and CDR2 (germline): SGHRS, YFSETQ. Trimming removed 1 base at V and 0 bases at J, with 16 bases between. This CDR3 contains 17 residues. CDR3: CASSLRPGSDLNTEAFF. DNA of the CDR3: TGCGCCAGCAGCTTGCGGCCCGGGTCGGACTTGAACACTGAAGCTTTCTTT.

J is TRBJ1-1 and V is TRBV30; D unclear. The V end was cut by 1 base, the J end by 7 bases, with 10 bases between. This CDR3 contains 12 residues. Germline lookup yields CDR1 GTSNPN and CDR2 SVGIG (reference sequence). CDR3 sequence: CAWSGGGNEAFF. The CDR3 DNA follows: TGTGCCTGGAGTGGAGGCGGGAATGAAGCTTTCTTT.

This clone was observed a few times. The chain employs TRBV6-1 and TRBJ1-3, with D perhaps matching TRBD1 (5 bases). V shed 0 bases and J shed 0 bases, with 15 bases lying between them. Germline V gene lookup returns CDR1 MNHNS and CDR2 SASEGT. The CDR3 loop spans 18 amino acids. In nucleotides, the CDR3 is TGTGCCAGCAGTGAAGCGCTTCGGGGGAGCCTCTCTGGAAACACCATATATTTT. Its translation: CASSEALRGSLSGNTIYF.

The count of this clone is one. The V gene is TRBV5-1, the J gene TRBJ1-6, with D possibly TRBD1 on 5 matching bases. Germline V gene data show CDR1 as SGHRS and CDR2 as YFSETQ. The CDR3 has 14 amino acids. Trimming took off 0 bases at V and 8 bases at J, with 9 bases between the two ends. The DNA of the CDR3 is TGCGCCAGCAGCTTGGGGGGCGTTGATTCACCCCTCCACTTT. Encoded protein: CASSLGGVDSPLHF.

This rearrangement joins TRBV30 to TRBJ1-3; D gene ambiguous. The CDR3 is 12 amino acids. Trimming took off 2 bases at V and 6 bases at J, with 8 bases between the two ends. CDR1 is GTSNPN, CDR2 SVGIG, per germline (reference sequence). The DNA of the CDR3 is TGTGCCTGGAGTTCTAACGTAAACACCATATATTTT. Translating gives CAWSSNVNTIYF.

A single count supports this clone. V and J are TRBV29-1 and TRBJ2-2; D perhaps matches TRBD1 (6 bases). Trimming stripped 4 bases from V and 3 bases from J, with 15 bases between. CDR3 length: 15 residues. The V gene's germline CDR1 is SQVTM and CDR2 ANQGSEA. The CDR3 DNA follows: TGCAGCGTTGTGACAGGAGAGTTATACACCGGGGAGCTGTTTTTT. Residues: CSVVTGELYTGELFF.

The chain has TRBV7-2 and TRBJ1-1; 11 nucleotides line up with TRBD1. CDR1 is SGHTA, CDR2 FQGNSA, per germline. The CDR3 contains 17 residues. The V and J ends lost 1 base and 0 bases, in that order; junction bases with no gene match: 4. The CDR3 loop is CASSLVGQGAMNTEAFF. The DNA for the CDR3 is TGTGCCAGCAGCTTAGTCGGACAGGGGGCGATGAACACTGAAGCTTTCTTT.

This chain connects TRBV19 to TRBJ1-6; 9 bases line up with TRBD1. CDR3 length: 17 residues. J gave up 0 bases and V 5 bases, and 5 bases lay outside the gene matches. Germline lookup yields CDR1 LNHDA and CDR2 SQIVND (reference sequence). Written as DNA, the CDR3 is TGTGCCAGTAGTGATGGGACAGGGAGCTCCTATAATTCACCCCTCCACTTT. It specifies CASSDGTGSSYNSPLHF.

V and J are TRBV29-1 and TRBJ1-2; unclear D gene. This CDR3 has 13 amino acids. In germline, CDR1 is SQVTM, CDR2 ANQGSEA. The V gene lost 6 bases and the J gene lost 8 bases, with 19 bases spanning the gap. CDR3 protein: CSVRVVGVGGYTF. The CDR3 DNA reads TGCAGCGTGAGGGTTGTCGGGGTCGGCGGCTACACCTTC.

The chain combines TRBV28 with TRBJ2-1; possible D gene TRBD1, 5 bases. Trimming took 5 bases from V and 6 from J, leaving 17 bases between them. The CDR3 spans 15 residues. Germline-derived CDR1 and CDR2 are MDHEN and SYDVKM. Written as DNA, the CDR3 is TGTGCCAGCAGTCCCCCCGGCTATGGGGCCAATGAGCAGTTCTTC. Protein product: CASSPPGYGANEQFF. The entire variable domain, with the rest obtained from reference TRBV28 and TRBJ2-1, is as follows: DVKVTQSSRYLVKRTGEKVFLECVQDMDHENMFWYRQDPGLGLRLIYFSYDVKMKEKGDIPEGYSVSREKKERFSLILESASTNQTSMYLCASSPPGYGANEQFFGPGTRLTVL.

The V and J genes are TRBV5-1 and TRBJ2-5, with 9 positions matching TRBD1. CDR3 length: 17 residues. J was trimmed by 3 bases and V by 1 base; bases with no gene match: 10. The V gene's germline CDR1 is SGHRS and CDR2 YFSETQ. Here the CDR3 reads CASSLNVGGTGKETQYF. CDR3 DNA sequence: TGCGCCAGCAGCTTGAATGTTGGGGGGACAGGGAAAGAGACCCAGTACTTC.

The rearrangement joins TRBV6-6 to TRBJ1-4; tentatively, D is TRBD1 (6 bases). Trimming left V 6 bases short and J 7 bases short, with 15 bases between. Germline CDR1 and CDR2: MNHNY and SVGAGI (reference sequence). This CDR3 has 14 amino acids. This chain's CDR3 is CASSYTGRAEKLFF. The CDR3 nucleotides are TGTGCCAGCAGCTACACAGGGCGGGCTGAAAAACTGTTTTTT.